One sample yielded the 9 T cell receptor beta chains listed below, sequenced in a study of STAT3 mutations in large granular lymphocyte leukemia (dated by TCRdb to between 2018 and 2020). Overall study outcomes, separate from this receptor: At least one immunodominant TCRbeta clonotype was present in every T-LGLL patient, and multiple immunodominant subclonotypes appeared in about half of the T-LGLL patients.

Library generation was performed with the immunoSEQ multiplex PCR assay. TCRdb obtained this table from immuneACCESS and retained in-frame rearrangements with V and J assigned. These tables miss some clones; where compared with another copy, unresolved V genes account for less than half of the shortfall, and the remainder is unexplained. Within this sample are some 31,000 clones, with approximately 86% of them counted one time only. Roughly 12% of the sample goes to the ten largest clones. No antigen has been assigned to these receptors. Source material: peripheral blood mononuclear cells. Source of these receptors: a man aged 55 to 69 with T-cell large granular lymphocyte leukemia. Some clones in this sample may be carry-over from other donors' samples. The age is the age at diagnosis.

V and J are TRBV7-9 and TRBJ2-3; D unresolved. The CDR3 is 14 amino acids. Looked up from germline, CDR1 is SEHNR and CDR2 is FQNEAQ (reference sequence). The V and J ends lost 3 bases and 2 bases respectively, with 9 bases between them. The CDR3 protein is CASSFQGYTDTQYF. The CDR3 DNA reads TGTGCCAGCAGCTTTCAAGGATACACAGATACGCAGTATTTT.

Sample share makes this clone medium-sized. V usage is TRBV7-2 and J usage is TRBJ1-2; 9 positions match TRBD1. The CDR3 has 13 amino acids. Losses at the gene ends were 5 bases for V and 4 bases for J; bases not matched to a gene: 2. Germline V gene sequence: CDR1 SGHTA, CDR2 FQGNSA. The CDR3 DNA sequence: TGTGCCAGCAGCGCGGGACAGGGCTATGGCTACACCTTC. As protein: CASSAGQGYGYTF.

The chain is built from TRBV5-4 and TRBJ2-5, with D possibly matching TRBD1 (7 bases). The CDR3 is made up of 15 amino acids. The V end lost 0 bases, the J end lost 1 base, and 10 bases lay between the germline ends. Germline V gene data show CDR1 as SGHNT and CDR2 as YYREEE (reference sequence). CDR3 DNA sequence: TGTGCCAGCAGCTTGGGGGGGGACAGCCAAGAGACCCAGTACTTC. Translated, it gives CASSLGGDSQETQYF.

The rearrangement joins TRBV7-9 to TRBJ2-5; 12 bases agree with TRBD1. Trimming took 4 bases from V and 5 from J; bases not matched to a gene: 8. CDR3 length: 16 residues. Germline V gene lookup returns CDR1 SEHNR and CDR2 FQNEAQ (reference sequence). The CDR3 DNA reads TGTGCCAGCAGCTCGACCGGGACAGGGGGCCTTGAGACCCAGTACTTC. Residues: CASSSTGTGGLETQYF.

The chain combines TRBV27 with TRBJ2-1; D gene ambiguous. The CDR3 sequence is 12 residues long. The germline V gene has CDR1 MNHEY and CDR2 SMNVEV (reference sequence). V shed 4 bases and J shed 4 bases, with 5 bases lying between them. The CDR3, as DNA: TGTGCCAGCAGTTGGGTTTACAATGAGCAGTTCTTC. It codes for CASSWVYNEQFF.

This chain links TRBV7-2 with TRBJ1-4; tentative D call: TRBD1 (6 bases). Germline V gene sequence: CDR1 SGHTA, CDR2 FQGNSA. V lost 7 bases and J 8 bases, leaving 20 bases between the germline ends. The CDR3 length is 15 residues. The CDR3 DNA is TGTGCCAGCACCAATAGAGGGGGGACGGAAGAAAAACTGTTTTTT. Translated, it gives CASTNRGGTEEKLFF.

The chain couples TRBV29-1 to TRBJ1-1, with 11 bases identical to TRBD1. This CDR3 comprises 15 residues. The junction had 5 bases not matched to a gene; V was cut back by 5 bases and J by 0 bases. In germline, CDR1 is SQVTM, CDR2 ANQGSEA. The CDR3 spells CSVPGDRGLNTEAFF. The CDR3 DNA follows: TGCAGCGTTCCCGGGGACAGGGGGTTGAACACTGAAGCTTTCTTT.

The chain joins TRBV5-3 to TRBJ2-5, with 8 bases lining up with TRBD1. TRBV5-3 is assigned to the ORF class and has an uncertain function. CDR3 size: 15 residues. The trim removed 0 bases at V and 10 bases at J, leaving 11 bases unmatched. CDR3 amino acids: CARSLAARGLKGQYF. The DNA for the CDR3 is TGTGCCAGAAGCTTGGCAGCCAGGGGGCTCAAGGGCCAGTACTTC.

The chain employs TRBV11-3 and TRBJ2-3; D is possibly TRBD2 (5 bases). V lost 5 bases to trimming and J lost 2 bases, with 17 bases between them. The CDR3 totals 16 residues. Looked up from germline, CDR1 is SGHNT and CDR2 is YENEEA. The CDR3 protein is CASSPGLDTYTDTQYF. The CDR3 DNA reads TGTGCCAGCAGCCCAGGACTGGATACCTACACAGATACGCAGTATTTT.